What follows are 20 T cell receptor beta chains derived from one specimen sequenced in a study of blood T cell repertoires in COVID-19. This table comes from immunoSEQ multiplex PCR, and its TCRdb copy is limited to in-frame clones, with some not included. The sample gives around 150,000 clones, roughly 79% of which show up once; 22% is in the top ten. What was sequenced was peripheral blood. Receptors were obtained from a woman of 80 years or more with acute or convalescent COVID-19.

In DNA form, the CDR3 reads TGCGCCAGCAGTCACCTGGGCCTTAGGGGAGAGACCCAGTACTTC. It translates to CASSHLGLRGETQYF. This chain links TRBV23-1 with TRBJ2-5; D perhaps matches TRBD1 (5 bases). TRBV23-1 is identified as an open reading frame with a role that is uncertain. The CDR3 consists of 15 residues. The V and J ends lost 3 bases and 4 bases respectively, with 15 bases between them.

The chain carries TRBV2 and TRBJ1-2, with 9 bases matching TRBD1. The V gene end was trimmed by 5 bases and the J gene end by 3 bases; junction bases not matched to a gene: 7. Germline V gene sequence: CDR1 SNHLY, CDR2 FYNNEI. CDR3 size: 15 residues. CDR3 in DNA: TGTGCCAGCAGTTATGGGACAGGGCGTGACTATGGCTACACCTTC. Translated, it gives CASSYGTGRDYGYTF.

The chain carries TRBV18 and TRBJ1-2; possibly TRBD1 for D (5 bases). Trimming took off 3 bases at V and 4 bases at J, with 18 bases between the two ends. The CDR3 spans 16 residues. CDR1 KGHSH and CDR2 LQKENI come from the germline V gene. CDR3 bases: TGTGCCAGCTCACCGGCAGGGACGGCGGGAGGCTATGGCTACACCTTC. Amino acids: CASSPAGTAGGYGYTF.

About this clone itself: A far larger clone is one base from this, pointing to a likely read error. The chain carries TRBV5-6 and TRBJ1-1; D gene unclear. Germline CDR1 reads SGHDT; CDR2 reads YYEEEE. This CDR3 spans 13 amino acids. V lost 2 bases and J 0 bases, leaving 5 bases between the germline ends. The CDR3 spells CASSFDMNTEAFF. The CDR3 region has the DNA TGTGCCAGCAGCTTCGACATGAACACTGAAGCTTTCTTT.

This clone was observed a handful of times. The V call is TRBV27, the J call TRBJ1-1; 9 nucleotides match TRBD1. Looked up from germline, CDR1 is MNHEY and CDR2 is SMNVEV (reference sequence). CDR3 length: 14 amino acids. V was pared by 7 bases and J by 4 bases, with 7 bases of the junction left unmatched. The CDR3 sequence is CASNNRGPSTEAFF. The CDR3 DNA is TGTGCCAGCAACAACAGGGGGCCTAGCACTGAAGCTTTCTTT.

The chain employs TRBV27 and TRBJ2-7; D may be TRBD2 (6 bases). V was shortened by 4 bases and J by 7 bases, with 26 bases between the two germline ends. Germline-derived CDR1 and CDR2 are MNHEY and SMNVEV (reference sequence). The length of the CDR3 is 17 residues. CDR3 region: CASSSRLVSPLSEEQYF. CDR3 sequence (DNA): TGTGCCAGCAGTTCCAGACTAGTAAGCCCTCTGTCGGAAGAGCAGTACTTC.

The chain uses TRBV9 and TRBJ2-3, with D possibly being TRBD2 (5 bases). Trimming took off 4 bases at V and 6 bases at J, with 15 bases between the two ends. Germline V gene sequence: CDR1 SGDLS, CDR2 YYNGEE. The CDR3 contains 14 residues. The DNA for the CDR3 is TGTGCCAGCAGCCCAGGAGGATACCAGGATACGCAGTATTTT. Its protein product is CASSPGGYQDTQYF.

The chain is built from TRBV10-1 and TRBJ2-7, with TRBD1 matching 9 bases. V was clipped by 3 bases and J by 5 bases; unmatched bases: 8. This CDR3 has 15 residues. Germline CDR1 is WNHNN and CDR2 is SYGVQD (reference sequence). CDR3 sequence (DNA): TGCGCCAGCAGTGACCCGGGACAGGGTACCAACGAGCAGTACTTC. It is translated as CASSDPGQGTNEQYF.

This clone was seen repeatedly, ten times or more. The chain has TRBV18 and TRBJ1-1, with 9 bases matching TRBD1. Looked up from germline, CDR1 is KGHSH and CDR2 is LQKENI. There are 16 residues in the CDR3. V trimming: 5 bases; J trimming: 1 base; junction bases outside the gene matches: 8. The CDR3 bases are TGTGCCAGCTCATCCCGACCGGGACAGGGGAACACTGAAGCTTTCTTT. It is translated as CASSSRPGQGNTEAFF.

The chain carries TRBV15 and TRBJ1-6, with TRBD1 matching over 8 bases. CDR1 is LNHNV and CDR2 is YYDKDF in the germline V gene (reference sequence). The CDR3 contains 15 residues. The V gene end was trimmed by 0 bases and the J gene end by 8 bases; junction bases not matched to a gene: 3. Here the CDR3 DNA reads TGTGCCACCAGCAGAGACGGGACAGGTTATTCACCCCTCCACTTT. Translated: CATSRDGTGYSPLHF.

The rearrangement joins TRBV23-1 to TRBJ2-1; 7 bases are shared with TRBD1. TRBV23-1 is an ORF, and what it does is uncertain. This CDR3 region has 14 residues. V trimming: 6 bases; J trimming: 5 bases; junction bases outside the gene matches: 7. In DNA, the CDR3 is TGCGCCAGCAGACAGGGGCGATCAAACAATGAGCAGTTCTTC. This codes for CASRQGRSNNEQFF.

The rearrangement links TRBV2 to TRBJ2-7; a weak D match, TRBD1 (5 bases). The V and J ends lost 7 bases and 7 bases respectively, with 14 bases between them. The CDR3 runs to 12 residues. Germline assignment: CDR1 SNHLY and CDR2 FYNNEI. As DNA, the CDR3 is TGTGCCAGCATAAGTGTGGGGCGGGAGCAGTACTTC. Protein: CASISVGREQYF.

This clone was counted a single time. The chain uses TRBV25-1 and TRBJ1-2; 10 nucleotides agree with TRBD1. V lost 3 bases and J lost 8; bases outside the gene matches: 9. The CDR3 covers 15 residues. The V gene's germline CDR1 is MGHDK and CDR2 SYGVNS. Here the CDR3 reads CASSEPGTGASGYTF. CDR3 DNA sequence: TGTGCCAGCAGTGAGCCCGGGACAGGGGCTTCCGGCTACACCTTC.

This clone has a single count. The chain links TRBV10-2 to TRBJ1-2, with TRBD1 matching over 8 bases. From germline, CDR1 is WSHSY and CDR2 SAAADI. CDR3 length equals 15 residues. After removal of 2 bases from V and 9 bases from J, the junction contained 11 bases not matched to a gene. Written as DNA, the CDR3 is TGCGCCAGCAGTGAGGCCTTCGCAGGGGGCTTGAGCTACACCTTC. Amino acid sequence: CASSEAFAGGLSYTF.

The V gene is TRBV7-6, the J gene TRBJ2-4; 9 bases agree with TRBD2. V was clipped by 3 bases and J by 4 bases; unmatched bases: 7. CDR1 SGHVS and CDR2 FNYEAQ come from the germline V gene. The CDR3 contains 16 residues. The CDR3 reads CASSLGASGVKNIQYF. CDR3 DNA: TGTGCCAGCAGCTTGGGAGCTAGCGGGGTTAAAAACATTCAGTACTTC. The full variable domain, in which reference TRBV7-6 and TRBJ2-4 provide the parts outside the CDR3, is GAGVSQSPRYKVTKRGQDVALRCDPISGHVSLYWYRQALGQGPEFLTYFNYEAQQDKSGLPNDRFSAERPEGSISTLTIQRTEQRDSAMYRCASSLGASGVKNIQYFGAGTRLSVL.

The V call is TRBV6-2 or TRBV6-3, the J call TRBJ1-4; no reliable D call. Trimming removed 2 bases at V and 7 bases at J, with 20 bases between. This CDR3 is built from 17 residues. Germline values: CDR1 MNHEY, CDR2 SVGEGT. CDR3 sequence: CASSYLNTPGRVEKLFF. The DNA for the CDR3 is TGTGCCAGCAGTTACCTTAATACCCCGGGTCGTGTTGAAAAACTGTTTTTT.

The gene calls are TRBV7-6 and TRBJ1-1, with 7 bases fitting TRBD1. CDR1 SGHVS and CDR2 FNYEAQ come from the germline V gene. J gave up 4 bases and V 5 bases, and 7 bases lay outside the gene matches. This CDR3 has 14 amino acids. In DNA form, the CDR3 reads TGTGCCAGCAGCGGGGGACAGTTCGGCACTGAAGCTTTCTTT. Translating gives CASSGGQFGTEAFF.

The J gene is TRBJ1-3, the V gene TRBV6-5; the D is unclear. Trimming pared 6 bases from V and 0 bases from J, leaving 12 bases between. The germline V gene has CDR1 MNHEY and CDR2 SVGAGI. The CDR3 has 15 residues. In DNA form, the CDR3 reads TGTGCCAGCAGACCTGACGGGAGCTCTGGAAACACCATATATTTT. Its protein is CASRPDGSSGNTIYF.

V usage is TRBV25-1 and J usage is TRBJ1-2; 8 nucleotides match TRBD1. Germline CDR1 and CDR2: MGHDK and SYGVNS. The CDR3 runs to 14 residues. After removal of 3 bases from V and 5 bases from J, the junction contained 5 bases not matched to a gene. The CDR3 sequence: CASSDRDRPYGYTF. As DNA, the CDR3 is TGTGCCAGCAGTGACCGGGACAGGCCTTATGGCTACACCTTC.

The chain recombines TRBV13 with TRBJ1-1; D not resolved. V was cut by 1 base and J by 2 bases, with 8 bases left in between. Per the germline V gene, CDR1 is PRHDT and CDR2 is FYEKMQ (reference sequence). The CDR3 totals 14 residues. As DNA, the CDR3 is TGTGCCAGCAGCTTAGAGGCAGGCAACACTGAAGCTTTCTTT. It translates to CASSLEAGNTEAFF.